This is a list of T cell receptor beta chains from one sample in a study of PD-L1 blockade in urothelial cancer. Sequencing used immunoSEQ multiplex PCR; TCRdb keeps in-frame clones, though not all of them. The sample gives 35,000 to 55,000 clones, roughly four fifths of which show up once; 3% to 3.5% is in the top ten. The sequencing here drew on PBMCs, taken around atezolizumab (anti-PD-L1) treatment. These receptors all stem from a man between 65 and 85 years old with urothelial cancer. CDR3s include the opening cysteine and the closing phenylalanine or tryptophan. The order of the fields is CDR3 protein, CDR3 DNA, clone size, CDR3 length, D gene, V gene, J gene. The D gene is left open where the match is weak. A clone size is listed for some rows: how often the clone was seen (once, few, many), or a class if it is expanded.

cdr3_aa: CASSQDLGQVNTEAFF
cdr3_nt: TGTGCCAGCAGCCAAGATCTTGGTCAGGTGAACACTGAAGCTTTCTTT
clone_size: .
cdr3_length: 16
d_call: .
v_call: TRBV14
j_call: TRBJ1-1

cdr3_aa: CASSQLAHLSGNTIYF
cdr3_nt: TGCGCCAGCAGTCAACTCGCGCACCTCTCTGGAAACACCATATATTTT
clone_size: .
cdr3_length: 16
d_call: .
v_call: TRBV23-1
j_call: TRBJ1-3

cdr3_aa: CASSLDISAGTVYF
cdr3_nt: TGTGCCAGCAGCTTAGACATATCAGCCGGGACAGTTTACTTC
clone_size: .
cdr3_length: 14
d_call: TRBD1
v_call: TRBV11-3
j_call: TRBJ2-7

cdr3_aa: CATRGGRLRNTEAFF
cdr3_nt: TGTGCCACCCGGGGGGGACGTTTGAGGAACACTGAAGCTTTCTTT
clone_size: few
cdr3_length: 15
d_call: .
v_call: TRBV15
j_call: TRBJ1-1

cdr3_aa: CASSGGAGSYNEQFF
cdr3_nt: TGTGCCAGCAGCGGCGGGGCCGGCTCCTACAATGAGCAGTTCTTC
clone_size: .
cdr3_length: 15
d_call: .
v_call: TRBV9
j_call: TRBJ2-1

cdr3_aa: CASSSRGGQYNQPQHF
cdr3_nt: TGTGCCAGCAGTTCACGGGGTGGGCAGTACAATCAGCCCCAGCATTTT
clone_size: .
cdr3_length: 16
d_call: .
v_call: TRBV27
j_call: TRBJ1-5

cdr3_aa: CASSSIAASEAFF
cdr3_nt: TGCGCCAGCAGCTCCATAGCAGCCTCTGAAGCTTTCTTT
clone_size: .
cdr3_length: 13
d_call: .
v_call: TRBV4-3
j_call: TRBJ1-1

cdr3_aa: CASSEWGGTNQPQHF
cdr3_nt: TGTGCCAGCAGTGAATGGGGGGGAACAAATCAGCCCCAGCATTTT
clone_size: .
cdr3_length: 15
d_call: .
v_call: TRBV2
j_call: TRBJ1-5

cdr3_aa: CASSSTVGGAPKEKLFF
cdr3_nt: TGTGCCAGCAGTTCAACTGTCGGGGGGGCGCCGAAAGAAAAACTGTTTTTT
clone_size: .
cdr3_length: 17
d_call: .
v_call: TRBV7-2
j_call: TRBJ1-4

cdr3_aa: CASSRTGGFHEQYF
cdr3_nt: TGTGCCAGCAGCCGGACAGGGGGATTCCACGAGCAGTACTTC
clone_size: .
cdr3_length: 14
d_call: TRBD1
v_call: TRBV7-9
j_call: TRBJ2-7

cdr3_aa: CAWGGGTGNSPLHF
cdr3_nt: TGTGCCTGGGGAGGAGGGACAGGGAATTCACCCCTCCACTTT
clone_size: .
cdr3_length: 14
d_call: TRBD1
v_call: TRBV30
j_call: TRBJ1-6

cdr3_aa: CASSPRTAMNTEAFF
cdr3_nt: TGTGCCAGCAGCCCACGGACAGCAATGAACACTGAAGCTTTCTTT
clone_size: .
cdr3_length: 15
d_call: .
v_call: TRBV9
j_call: TRBJ1-1

cdr3_aa: CASSPRVAGGGNGEQFF
cdr3_nt: TGTGCCAGCAGCCCGCGGGTAGCGGGAGGGGGGAACGGTGAGCAGTTCTTC
clone_size: .
cdr3_length: 17
d_call: TRBD2
v_call: TRBV9
j_call: TRBJ2-1

cdr3_aa: CASSSQGGTEAFF
cdr3_nt: TGTGCCAGCAGTTCTCAGGGTGGCACTGAAGCTTTCTTT
clone_size: .
cdr3_length: 13
d_call: .
v_call: TRBV6-5
j_call: TRBJ1-1

cdr3_aa: CASTHPDRYGYTF
cdr3_nt: TGTGCCAGCACTCACCCGGACAGATATGGCTACACCTTC
clone_size: .
cdr3_length: 13
d_call: .
v_call: TRBV7-2
j_call: TRBJ1-2

cdr3_aa: CASRGGQVTSYNEQFF
cdr3_nt: TGTGCCAGCAGGGGGGGACAGGTGACCTCCTACAATGAGCAGTTCTTC
clone_size: .
cdr3_length: 16
d_call: TRBD1
v_call: TRBV27
j_call: TRBJ2-1

cdr3_aa: CASSPPSTSAGELFF
cdr3_nt: TGCGCCAGCAGCCCGCCCAGTACAAGCGCCGGGGAGCTGTTTTTT
clone_size: .
cdr3_length: 15
d_call: .
v_call: TRBV5-1
j_call: TRBJ2-2

cdr3_aa: CASRTSGTDTQYF
cdr3_nt: TGTGCCAGTAGGACTAGCGGCACAGATACGCAGTATTTT
clone_size: .
cdr3_length: 13
d_call: TRBD2
v_call: TRBV19
j_call: TRBJ2-3

cdr3_aa: CATSRGQGATGYTF
cdr3_nt: TGTGCCACCAGCAGGGGACAGGGGGCGACAGGCTACACCTTC
clone_size: .
cdr3_length: 14
d_call: TRBD1
v_call: TRBV15
j_call: TRBJ1-2

cdr3_aa: CASSWGQGGGYTF
cdr3_nt: TGCGCCAGCAGCTGGGGACAGGGAGGTGGCTACACCTTC
clone_size: once
cdr3_length: 13
d_call: TRBD1
v_call: TRBV5-1
j_call: TRBJ1-2

cdr3_aa: CASSLGRQSSYEQYF
cdr3_nt: TGTGCCAGCAGCTTAGGCCGACAGTCCTCCTACGAGCAGTACTTC
clone_size: .
cdr3_length: 15
d_call: .
v_call: TRBV11-2
j_call: TRBJ2-7

cdr3_aa: CASSPGTGGDEQFF
cdr3_nt: TGTGCCAGCTCTCCCGGGACAGGGGGCGATGAGCAGTTCTTC
clone_size: .
cdr3_length: 14
d_call: TRBD1
v_call: TRBV18
j_call: TRBJ2-1

cdr3_aa: CASSPQGYNYGYTF
cdr3_nt: TGTGCCAGCTCACCGCAGGGGTACAACTATGGCTACACCTTC
clone_size: .
cdr3_length: 14
d_call: .
v_call: TRBV18
j_call: TRBJ1-2

cdr3_aa: CASSIGPMNTEAFF
cdr3_nt: TGTGCCAGTAGTATAGGCCCTATGAACACTGAAGCTTTCTTT
clone_size: .
cdr3_length: 14
d_call: .
v_call: TRBV19
j_call: TRBJ1-1

cdr3_aa: CASNLLQGSNQPQHF
cdr3_nt: TGTGCTTCTAACCTTCTACAGGGTAGCAATCAGCCCCAGCATTTT
clone_size: .
cdr3_length: 15
d_call: .
v_call: TRBV19
j_call: TRBJ1-5

cdr3_aa: CASSLGEASPSDTQYF
cdr3_nt: TGTGCCAGCAGCTTAGGAGAGGCTAGCCCTTCAGATACGCAGTATTTT
clone_size: .
cdr3_length: 16
d_call: .
v_call: TRBV11-2
j_call: TRBJ2-3

cdr3_aa: CASMKTNTDTQYF
cdr3_nt: TGTGCCAGCATGAAGACTAACACAGATACGCAGTATTTT
clone_size: .
cdr3_length: 13
d_call: .
v_call: TRBV6-1
j_call: TRBJ2-3

cdr3_aa: CASRPDIPYPYEQYF
cdr3_nt: TGTGCCAGCAGACCCGACATACCCTATCCCTACGAGCAGTACTTC
clone_size: .
cdr3_length: 15
d_call: .
v_call: TRBV25-1
j_call: TRBJ2-7

cdr3_aa: CASSLISGAHEQYF
cdr3_nt: TGTGCCAGCAGCTTAATCTCTGGGGCCCACGAGCAGTACTTC
clone_size: .
cdr3_length: 14
d_call: .
v_call: TRBV11-2
j_call: TRBJ2-7

cdr3_aa: CASSSWGGGFF
cdr3_nt: TGTGCCAGCAGCTCCTGGGGGGGTGGGTTCTTC
clone_size: .
cdr3_length: 11
d_call: TRBD2
v_call: TRBV7-2
j_call: TRBJ2-1

cdr3_aa: CASSLEPGWNTEAFF
cdr3_nt: TGCGCCAGCAGCTTGGAACCAGGGTGGAACACTGAAGCTTTCTTT
clone_size: .
cdr3_length: 15
d_call: .
v_call: TRBV5-1
j_call: TRBJ1-1

cdr3_aa: CGHRDRGDGYTF
cdr3_nt: TGTGGACACCGGGACAGGGGGGATGGCTACACCTTC
clone_size: .
cdr3_length: 12
d_call: TRBD1
v_call: TRBV28
j_call: TRBJ1-2

cdr3_aa: CASSLTWTSGTYEQYF
cdr3_nt: TGTGCCAGCAGCTTAACCTGGACTAGCGGGACCTACGAGCAGTACTTC
clone_size: .
cdr3_length: 16
d_call: TRBD2
v_call: TRBV11-2
j_call: TRBJ2-7

cdr3_aa: CASSSSGEPITGELFF
cdr3_nt: TGTGCCAGCAGCTCCTCAGGGGAACCCATAACCGGGGAGCTGTTTTTT
clone_size: .
cdr3_length: 16
d_call: .
v_call: TRBV7-3
j_call: TRBJ2-2

cdr3_aa: CASSSERTVGVFSNQPQHF
cdr3_nt: TGTGCCAGCAGCTCCGAGAGGACTGTGGGCGTATTCAGCAATCAGCCCCAGCATTTT
clone_size: .
cdr3_length: 19
d_call: .
v_call: TRBV7-2
j_call: TRBJ1-5

cdr3_aa: CASTPSPGKVNNEQFF
cdr3_nt: TGTGCCAGCACCCCATCCCCAGGGAAGGTGAACAATGAGCAGTTCTTC
clone_size: .
cdr3_length: 16
d_call: .
v_call: TRBV27
j_call: TRBJ2-1

cdr3_aa: CASSLSISRAPPFF
cdr3_nt: TGTGCCAGCAGTTTATCAATCAGCAGGGCTCCACCTTTCTTT
clone_size: .
cdr3_length: 14
d_call: .
v_call: TRBV28
j_call: TRBJ1-1

cdr3_aa: CASHGDRGLTEAFF
cdr3_nt: TGTGCCAGCCACGGGGACAGGGGGCTCACTGAAGCTTTCTTT
clone_size: few
cdr3_length: 14
d_call: TRBD1
v_call: TRBV28
j_call: TRBJ1-1

cdr3_aa: CASSLSKTGSLPEQYF
cdr3_nt: TGTGCCAGCAGCTTGTCAAAGACAGGGTCTCTCCCCGAGCAGTACTTC
clone_size: .
cdr3_length: 16
d_call: TRBD1
v_call: TRBV7-3
j_call: TRBJ2-7

cdr3_aa: CAWSPTGIGEQYF
cdr3_nt: TGTGCCTGGAGTCCGACAGGGATTGGCGAGCAGTACTTC
clone_size: .
cdr3_length: 13
d_call: TRBD1
v_call: TRBV30
j_call: TRBJ2-7

cdr3_aa: CASKGGGASYNEQFF
cdr3_nt: TGTGCCAGTAAAGGCGGGGGGGCATCCTACAATGAGCAGTTCTTC
clone_size: .
cdr3_length: 15
d_call: TRBD2
v_call: TRBV19
j_call: TRBJ2-1